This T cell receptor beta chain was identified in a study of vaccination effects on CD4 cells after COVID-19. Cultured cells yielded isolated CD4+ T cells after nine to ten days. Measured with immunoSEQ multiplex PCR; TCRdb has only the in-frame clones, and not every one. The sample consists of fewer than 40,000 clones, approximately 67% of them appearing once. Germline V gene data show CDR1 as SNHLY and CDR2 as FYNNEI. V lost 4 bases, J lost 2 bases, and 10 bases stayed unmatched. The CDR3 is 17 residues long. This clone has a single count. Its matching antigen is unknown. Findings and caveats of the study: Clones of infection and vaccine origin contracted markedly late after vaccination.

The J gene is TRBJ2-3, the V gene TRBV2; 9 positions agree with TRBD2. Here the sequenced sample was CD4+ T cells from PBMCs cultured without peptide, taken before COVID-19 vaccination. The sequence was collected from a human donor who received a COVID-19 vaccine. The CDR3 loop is CASSGTILAGPTDTQYF. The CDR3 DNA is TGTGCCAGCAGTGGAACCATTCTAGCGGGGCCCACAGATACGCAGTATTTT.